Following are 13 T cell receptor beta chains from one sample sequenced in a study of CD8+ T cells in alopecia areata. Treatment noted: oral pan-JAK inhibitor, 5-10 mg twice daily. RNA, once extracted, was reverse transcribed into cDNA for use as the sequencing template. The method was immunoSEQ multiplex PCR; TCRdb's version includes in-frame clones alone and lacks a portion of them. This sample has over 150,000 clones, with less than 70% found just once. The sample in question was CD8+ T cells sorted from blood, obtained at week 24, from a patient treated with tofacitinib. These TCRs come from a human donor with alopecia areata.

V and J are TRBV2 and TRBJ2-2; possibly TRBD1 for D (6 bases). Deletions cut 8 bases from V and 0 bases from J, with 10 bases between. Germline loops: CDR1 SNHLY, CDR2 FYNNEI. The CDR3 has 14 residues. The CDR3 DNA is TGTGCCAGCGCGGACAGCCCGAACACCGGGGAGCTGTTTTTT. Protein product: CASADSPNTGELFF.

This clone showed up just a few times. The chain employs TRBV29-1 and TRBJ2-1, with D perhaps assigned TRBD1 or TRBD2 (5 bases each). V lost 6 bases to trimming and J lost 5 bases, with 20 bases between them. CDR3 length: 15 amino acids. Germline V gives CDR1 SQVTM, CDR2 ANQGSEA. CDR3 in DNA: TGCAGCGTCGACAGTAACAGACCCGGGGACAATGAGCAGTTCTTC. This gives the protein CSVDSNRPGDNEQFF.

As for this clone: The sample has other DNA sequences that encode this CDR3 too. This chain links TRBV30 with TRBJ1-5; D unclear. The germline CDR1 and CDR2 sequences are GTSNPN and SVGIG (reference sequence). The ends were cut back, 0 bases at V and 2 bases at J, with 5 bases in the middle. The CDR3 totals 13 residues. The CDR3 DNA sequence: TGTGCCTGGAGTGTAGGCGGCAATCAGCCCCAGCATTTT. It yields the protein CAWSVGGNQPQHF. Based on the CDR3 plus reference TRBV30 and TRBJ1-5, the full variable domain is SQTIHQWPATLVQPVGSPLSLECTVEGTSNPNLYWYRQAAGRGLQLLFYSVGIGQISSEVPQNLSASRPQDRQFILSSKKLLLSDSGFYLCAWSVGGNQPQHFGDGTRLSIL.

This clone was counted a few times. The chain recombines TRBV5-1 with TRBJ1-2; D perhaps matches TRBD1 (5 bases). CDR3 length: 13 residues. Per the germline V gene, CDR1 is SGHRS and CDR2 is YFSETQ. The germline V and J ends were trimmed by 0 bases and 6 bases, with 9 bases remaining between them. In nucleotides, the CDR3 is TGCGCCAGCAGCTTGGCCGGAGGGGATGGCTACACCTTC. This encodes CASSLAGGDGYTF.

Concerning this clone itself: The same CDR3 is also encoded by other DNA sequences in this sample. The rearrangement joins TRBV4-3 to TRBJ2-7, with a possible D match to TRBD2 (5 bases). The CDR3 contains 13 residues. Germline assignment: CDR1 LGHNA and CDR2 YSLEER. The V gene lost 0 bases and the J gene lost 3 bases, with 6 bases spanning the gap. For the CDR3, the DNA is TGCGCCAGCAGCCAAGAACGGGGCTACGAGCAGTACTTC. Translated, it gives CASSQERGYEQYF.

This clone was picked up a small number of times. This sequence joins TRBV6-6 and TRBJ2-2; D gene uncertain. CDR1 is MNHNY and CDR2 is SVGAGI in the germline V gene (reference sequence). The CDR3 runs 12 residues. V shed 4 bases and J shed 7 bases, with 7 bases lying between them. The CDR3 region is CASSWSGGELFF. The CDR3 coding sequence is TGTGCCAGCAGTTGGTCCGGCGGGGAGCTGTTTTTT.

This clone appeared a few times. This rearrangement joins TRBV18 to TRBJ2-3; tentatively, D is TRBD1 or TRBD2 (5 bases each). V dropped 2 bases and J dropped 2 bases, with 11 bases sitting between them. Germline V gene sequence: CDR1 KGHSH, CDR2 LQKENI. The CDR3 is made up of 15 amino acids. CDR3 DNA: TGTGCCAGCTCACCAACGGGACGTAACACAGATACGCAGTATTTT. It translates to CASSPTGRNTDTQYF.

The chain employs TRBV2 and TRBJ2-2, with D hard to call. V was shortened by 8 bases and J by 7 bases, with 14 bases between the two germline ends. Looked up from germline, CDR1 is SNHLY and CDR2 is FYNNEI. The CDR3 runs to 13 residues. The CDR3 bases are TGTGCCAGCTCGGGTCGGGCCATCGGGGAGCTGTTTTTT. It yields the protein CASSGRAIGELFF.

The J gene is TRBJ1-1, the V gene TRBV5-6; 7 nucleotides match TRBD1. Looked up from germline, CDR1 is SGHDT and CDR2 is YYEEEE. V shed 4 bases and J 7 bases; nucleotides not matched to a gene: 7. CDR3 length: 13 amino acids. The CDR3 DNA reads TGTGCCAGCAGCCGACAGGGAAGGGGTGAAGCTTTCTTT. Its protein product is CASSRQGRGEAFF.

The table lists this clone with many counts. This chain joins TRBV30 and TRBJ2-1; D might be TRBD2 (6 bases). The germline V and J ends were trimmed by 4 bases and 9 bases, with 10 bases remaining between them. This CDR3 comprises 11 residues. The germline gives CDR1 GTSNPN, CDR2 SVGIG (reference sequence). CDR3 in amino acids: CAWTTSSEQFF. The CDR3, as DNA: TGTGCCTGGACCACTAGCAGTGAGCAGTTCTTC.

The chain links TRBV19 to TRBJ1-2; D is ambiguous. V was trimmed by 2 bases and J by 6 bases, leaving 10 bases between them. CDR3 size: 13 residues. CDR1 is LNHDA, CDR2 SQIVND, per germline (reference sequence). The CDR3 region is CASSITGQDGYTF. The CDR3 bases are TGTGCCAGTAGTATAACCGGGCAGGATGGCTACACCTTC.

This clone was detected only a few times. J is TRBJ2-1 and V is TRBV29-1; TRBD2 is a possible D gene (7 bases). The V gene lost 4 bases and the J gene lost 9 bases, with 16 bases spanning the gap. CDR1 is SQVTM and CDR2 is ANQGSEA in the germline V gene. CDR3 length equals 13 residues. The CDR3 protein is CSVGTRGGGEQFF. CDR3 DNA: TGCAGCGTTGGGACGAGGGGGGGTGGTGAGCAGTTCTTC.

This clone was recorded only once. The V call is TRBV29-1, the J call TRBJ1-1; no definite D call. The CDR3 length is 14 residues. V was trimmed by 1 base and J by 1 base, leaving 10 bases between them. CDR1 is SQVTM, CDR2 ANQGSEA, per germline. The CDR3 spells CSVEVGIGNTEAFF. In nucleotides, the CDR3 is TGCAGCGTTGAAGTTGGCATAGGGAACACTGAAGCTTTCTTT.